These 32 T cell receptor beta chains were all obtained from the same sample, sequenced in a study of identifying expanded T cells in peripheral blood. Profiled with immunoSEQ multiplex PCR; TCRdb holds only in-frame clones, not every one. The sample consists of about 100,000 clones, 80% to 90% of them appearing once. Sequencing input: blood. These receptors were collected from a person aged 18-70 years in good health.

This CDR3 reads CASSERGRGGSQHF. The CDR3 bases are TGTGCCAGCAGTGAAAGGGGCAGGGGAGGATCCCAGCATTTT. The V gene is TRBV2, the J gene TRBJ1-5; tentatively, D is TRBD1 (6 bases). The CDR3 extends over 14 amino acids. Germline V lookup: CDR1 SNHLY, CDR2 FYNNEI. V was cut by 2 bases and J by 11 bases, with 16 bases left in between.

The chain combines TRBV27 with TRBJ1-2, with D tentatively TRBD1 (5 bases). Trimming pared 3 bases from V and 4 bases from J, leaving 9 bases between. Germline V gives CDR1 MNHEY, CDR2 SMNVEV (reference sequence). The CDR3 loop spans 13 amino acids. CDR3 residues: CASSLAGTYGYTF. For the CDR3, the DNA is TGTGCCAGCAGTTTGGCAGGGACCTATGGCTACACCTTC.

CDR3 sequence: CASSKPGTGGNTIYF. The CDR3 DNA is TGTGCCAGTAGTAAACCGGGGACAGGCGGAAACACCATATATTTT. This rearrangement joins TRBV19 to TRBJ1-3; TRBD1 agrees at 8 bases. With V trimmed by 4 bases and J by 4 bases, 6 bases remained unmatched. CDR3 length equals 15 residues. CDR1 and CDR2 (germline): LNHDA, SQIVND (reference sequence). Full variable domain (outside the CDR3, taken from reference TRBV19 and TRBJ1-3): DGGITQSPKYLFRKEGQNVTLSCEQNLNHDAMYWYRQDPGQGLRLIYYSQIVNDFQKGDIAEGYSVSREKKESFPLTVTSAQKNPTAFYLCASSKPGTGGNTIYFGEGSWLTVV.

The chain carries TRBV6-5 and TRBJ1-2; D uncertain. CDR1 and CDR2 (germline): MNHEY, SVGAGI. The CDR3 consists of 14 residues. Trimming pared 7 bases from V and 7 bases from J, leaving 19 bases between. The CDR3, as DNA: TGTGCCAGCAACCCAATCGGAGGGTACGGTGGCTACACCTTC. Translating gives CASNPIGGYGGYTF.

The rearrangement uses TRBV19 and TRBJ1-2, with D perhaps matching TRBD1 (5 bases). V was clipped by 5 bases and J by 0 bases, with 10 bases between them. The CDR3 is 14 residues long. In germline, CDR1 is LNHDA, CDR2 SQIVND (reference sequence). The CDR3 loop reads CASSPTGANYGYTF. Written as DNA, the CDR3 is TGTGCCAGTAGTCCAACAGGCGCTAACTATGGCTACACCTTC.

The chain employs TRBV4-1 and TRBJ1-1; D not certain. This CDR3 is built from 13 residues. Deletions cut 1 base from V and 1 base from J, with 4 bases between. Germline V gene lookup returns CDR1 MGHRA and CDR2 YSYEKL. The CDR3 region has the DNA TGCGCCAGCAGCCAAGGGAAGAACACTGAAGCTTTCTTT. It specifies CASSQGKNTEAFF.

The V gene is TRBV7-9, the J gene TRBJ1-2, with TRBD1 identical over 7 bases. The CDR3 is made up of 14 amino acids. Germline V gene sequence: CDR1 SEHNR, CDR2 FQNEAQ (reference sequence). The J segment lost 4 bases and the V segment lost 2 bases, leaving 4 bases of the junction unmatched. CDR3: CASSLTGASYGYTF. The CDR3 nucleotides read TGTGCCAGCAGCTTAACAGGGGCTAGCTATGGCTACACCTTC. Full variable domain (missing parts from reference TRBV7-9 and TRBJ1-2): DTGVSQNPRHKITKRGQNVTFRCDPISEHNRLYWYRQTLGQGPEFLTYFQNEAQLEKSRLLSDRFSAERPKGSFSTLEIQRTEQGDSAMYLCASSLTGASYGYTFGSGTRLTVV.

The rearrangement uses TRBV5-5 and TRBJ2-3; a possible D gene is TRBD2 (7 bases). Germline-derived CDR1 and CDR2 are SGHKS and YYEKEE (reference sequence). The CDR3 is 12 amino acids. The V and J ends lost 3 bases and 9 bases respectively, with 11 bases between them. CDR3 protein: CASSSGGATQYF. DNA for the CDR3: TGTGCCAGCAGCTCTGGGGGGGCGACGCAGTATTTT.

V gene TRBV7-9 combines with J gene TRBJ1-1; 7 nucleotides align to TRBD1. The CDR3 has 16 residues. V trimming: 6 bases; J trimming: 4 bases; junction bases outside the gene matches: 14. CDR1 is SEHNR, CDR2 FQNEAQ, per germline (reference sequence). The CDR3 nucleotides are TGTGCCAGCAGGACAAAGATAGGGGGCGGCGGCACTGAAGCTTTCTTT. Encoded protein: CASRTKIGGGGTEAFF.

Here the CDR3 reads CASSSDPGLAKNIQYF. The CDR3 DNA reads as TGTGCCAGCAGCTCGGACCCGGGGCTCGCCAAAAACATTCAGTACTTC. V usage is TRBV7-9 and J usage is TRBJ2-4, with D perhaps TRBD1 or TRBD2 (5 bases each). V was pared by 4 bases and J by 1 base, with 14 bases between. Germline CDR1 is SEHNR and CDR2 is FQNEAQ (reference sequence). The CDR3 totals 16 residues.

DNA for the CDR3: TGTGCCTGGAGTGGGGGAGGGAGCAATCAGCCCCAGCATTTT. This translates into CAWSGGGSNQPQHF. The chain carries TRBV30 and TRBJ1-5; D ambiguous. CDR3 size: 14 residues. From germline, CDR1 is GTSNPN and CDR2 SVGIG (reference sequence). With 1 base removed from V and 1 base from J, the gap between germline ends came to 8 bases.

This clone appeared once. CDR3 protein: CASSMGYSGNTIYF. In DNA form, the CDR3 reads TGTGCCAGTAGTATGGGGTACTCTGGAAACACCATATATTTT. The chain couples TRBV19 to TRBJ1-3, with D unclear. Germline lookup yields CDR1 LNHDA and CDR2 SQIVND (reference sequence). V shed 3 bases and J shed 0 bases, with 6 bases lying between them. The CDR3 has 14 residues.

V usage is TRBV5-1 and J usage is TRBJ2-1, with a tentative D call TRBD1 (8 bases). Trimming removed 3 bases from V and 6 bases from J, with 19 bases in between. This CDR3 is 16 amino acids long. Germline lookup yields CDR1 SGHRS and CDR2 YFSETQ. CDR3 DNA: TGCGCCAGCAGCTGGGGAGGGACAGGCAAGGTCAATGAGCAGTTCTTC. Residues: CASSWGGTGKVNEQFF.

This chain links TRBV2 with TRBJ2-5; 11 bases map to TRBD2. V dropped 10 bases and J dropped 1; count of bases not matched to a gene: 8. The CDR3 length is 15 residues. CDR1 is SNHLY and CDR2 is FYNNEI in the germline V gene. CDR3 nucleotides: TGTGCCATCTACCCCACTAGCGGGGGCCAAGAGACCCAGTACTTC. It encodes CAIYPTSGGQETQYF.

The chain couples TRBV6-5 to TRBJ1-1, with 8 bases identical to TRBD1. Trimming at V came to 6 bases and at J to 0 bases, leaving 3 bases not matched to a gene. From germline, CDR1 is MNHEY and CDR2 SVGAGI. This CDR3 has 14 residues. The CDR3 loop reads CASRGQGMNTEAFF. The DNA for the CDR3 is TGTGCCAGCAGAGGACAGGGCATGAACACTGAAGCTTTCTTT.

The chain recombines TRBV2 with TRBJ1-2, with 7 positions matching TRBD1. Germline V gene data show CDR1 as SNHLY and CDR2 as FYNNEI. Trimming removed 4 bases from V and 8 bases from J; junction bases left unmatched: 7. This CDR3 is built from 13 residues. CDR3 amino acids: CASSGVRGFGYTF. As DNA, the CDR3 is TGTGCCAGCAGTGGGGTCAGGGGGTTCGGCTACACCTTC.

This chain links TRBV7-6 with TRBJ2-3, with 7 bases matching TRBD2. This CDR3 is 15 amino acids long. CDR1 is SGHVS, CDR2 FNYEAQ, per germline. Losses at the gene ends were 3 bases for V and 1 base for J; bases not matched to a gene: 4. DNA of the CDR3: TGTGCCAGCAGCTTCCTTGCGGGGGGCACAGATACGCAGTATTTT. Translating it yields CASSFLAGGTDTQYF.

Note on this clone: The same CDR3 is also encoded by other DNA sequences in this sample. This rearrangement joins TRBV11-2 to TRBJ2-2; D is unresolved. The V end lost 1 base, the J end lost 1 base, and 7 bases lay between the germline ends. There are 15 residues in the CDR3. Per the germline V gene, CDR1 is SGHAT and CDR2 is FQNNGV. CDR3 protein: CASSLVLVNTGELFF. The CDR3 DNA reads TGTGCCAGCAGCTTAGTGTTGGTGAACACCGGGGAGCTGTTTTTT. Full variable domain (missing parts from reference TRBV11-2 and TRBJ2-2): EAGVAQSPRYKIIEKRQSVAFWCNPISGHATLYWYQQILGQGPKLLIQFQNNGVVDDSQLPKDRFSAERLKGVDSTLKIQPAKLEDSAVYLCASSLVLVNTGELFFGEGSRLTVL.

The V and J genes are TRBV27 and TRBJ2-3; D gene unclear. This CDR3 has 15 amino acids. The V and J ends lost 1 base and 0 bases respectively, with 8 bases between them. Germline lookup yields CDR1 MNHEY and CDR2 SMNVEV (reference sequence). The CDR3 bases are TGTGCCAGCAGTTTATTTAAGGGAAGCACAGATACGCAGTATTTT. Amino acid sequence: CASSLFKGSTDTQYF.

V gene TRBV21-1 combines with J gene TRBJ1-1; TRBD1, the D gene given by the table, was not confirmed from the DNA. TRBV21-1 is termed a pseudogene. The CDR3 is 15 amino acids. The CDR3 reads CASSKPKGGGTEAFF. Here the CDR3 DNA reads TGTGCCAGCAGCAAACCGAAAGGGGGCGGGACTGAAGCTTTCTTT.

This chain uses TRBV6-1 with TRBJ2-7, with 7 positions matching TRBD1. The CDR3 extends over 12 amino acids. V trimming: 11 bases; J trimming: 3 bases; junction bases outside the gene matches: 7. Per germline, CDR1 MNHNS and CDR2 SASEGT. The CDR3 DNA follows: TGTGCCGGCCGGGACAGTCACTACGAGCAGTACTTC. It yields the protein CAGRDSHYEQYF.

The J gene is TRBJ1-4, the V gene TRBV29-1, with no clear D. Deletions cut 3 bases from V and 7 bases from J, with 12 bases between. CDR1 is SQVTM and CDR2 is ANQGSEA in the germline V gene. The CDR3 spans 13 residues. This CDR3 reads CSVDGPGREKLFF. The CDR3 DNA is TGCAGCGTTGATGGCCCTGGGCGTGAAAAACTGTTTTTT.

A few counts support this clone. The rearrangement joins TRBV19 to TRBJ2-7; possibly TRBD1 or TRBD2 for D (6 bases each). From germline, CDR1 is LNHDA and CDR2 SQIVND (reference sequence). Trimming left V 5 bases short and J 2 bases short, with 13 bases between. The CDR3 covers 14 residues. This CDR3 is CASSPIGGTYEQYF. For the CDR3, the DNA is TGTGCCAGTAGTCCCATAGGGGGGACCTACGAGCAGTACTTC.

V and J are TRBV2 and TRBJ2-1, with 9 bases aligning to TRBD2. The CDR3 has 14 residues. The V segment lost 6 bases and the J segment 9 bases; nucleotides outside the gene matches: 9. Germline CDR1 is SNHLY and CDR2 is FYNNEI. The CDR3 coding sequence is TGTGCCAGCAGCCGCAGCGGGGGGTTCGGTGAGCAGTTCTTC. It is translated as CASSRSGGFGEQFF.

The chain joins TRBV2 to TRBJ1-1; D is unresolved. Germline V gene sequence: CDR1 SNHLY, CDR2 FYNNEI. The CDR3 extends over 14 amino acids. V was shortened by 7 bases and J by 0 bases, with 12 bases between the two germline ends. The CDR3 here is CASIKTIMNTEAFF. The CDR3 coding sequence is TGTGCCAGCATCAAGACAATAATGAACACTGAAGCTTTCTTT.

The genes are TRBV19 and TRBJ1-1; D perhaps matches TRBD1 (6 bases). V dropped 6 bases and J dropped 5 bases, with 10 bases sitting between them. Germline CDR1 is LNHDA and CDR2 is SQIVND (reference sequence). The CDR3 is 12 residues long. The CDR3 loop reads CASRTGGTEAFF. The DNA of the CDR3 is TGTGCCAGTAGGACAGGCGGGACTGAAGCTTTCTTT.

The chain is built from TRBV4-1 and TRBJ2-3, with 9 bases aligning to TRBD2. V shed 3 bases, J shed 4 bases, and the junction held 8 bases outside the gene matches. The CDR3 is made up of 16 amino acids. From germline, CDR1 is MGHRA and CDR2 YSYEKL. CDR3 DNA sequence: TGCGCCAGCAGCCAGGAAAGGGGACTAGCCCCAGATACGCAGTATTTT. It translates to CASSQERGLAPDTQYF.

The rearrangement joins TRBV4-1 to TRBJ2-7; TRBD2 agrees at 7 bases. The CDR3 covers 15 residues. Germline CDR1 reads MGHRA; CDR2 reads YSYEKL. V dropped 4 bases and J dropped 5; count of bases not matched to a gene: 11. CDR3 region: CASSRLHGGGDEQYF. CDR3 DNA: TGCGCCAGCAGCCGGCTCCATGGGGGAGGGGACGAGCAGTACTTC.

The chain has TRBV4-3 and TRBJ2-1; TRBD2 is a possible D gene (5 bases). The ends were cut back, 4 bases at V and 0 bases at J, with 13 bases in the middle. This CDR3 spans 16 amino acids. The germline gives CDR1 LGHNA, CDR2 YSLEER. CDR3 sequence reads: CASSRRTSSSYNEQFF. The CDR3 region has the DNA TGCGCCAGCAGCCGTCGGACTTCCAGCTCCTACAATGAGCAGTTCTTC.

The chain carries TRBV5-1 and TRBJ1-1; no clear D. The germline V and J ends were trimmed by 4 bases and 1 base, with 11 bases remaining between them. Germline V gives CDR1 SGHRS, CDR2 YFSETQ. The CDR3 is made up of 14 amino acids. CDR3 in DNA: TGCGCCAGCAGCCCGGGCCCTTGGAACACTGAAGCTTTCTTT. This codes for CASSPGPWNTEAFF. The whole variable domain, remainder taken from reference TRBV5-1 and TRBJ1-1, is KAGVTQTPRYLIKTRGQQVTLSCSPISGHRSVSWYQQTPGQGLQFLFEYFSETQRNKGNFPGRFSGRQFSNSRSEMNVSTLELGDSALYLCASSPGPWNTEAFFGQGTRLTVV.

V is TRBV5-6 and J is TRBJ2-3, with 7 nucleotides matching TRBD2. The junction had 12 bases not matched to a gene; V was cut back by 0 bases and J by 8 bases. This CDR3 is built from 16 residues. CDR1 is SGHDT, CDR2 YYEEEE, per germline. The CDR3 region is CASSLGAAEPGGTQYF. The CDR3, as DNA: TGTGCCAGCAGCTTGGGGGCGGCAGAGCCGGGAGGTACGCAGTATTTT.

In its sample, this clone was seen a few times. The chain joins TRBV19 to TRBJ1-5; maybe TRBD1 (6 bases). Germline lookup yields CDR1 LNHDA and CDR2 SQIVND (reference sequence). V shed 2 bases and J shed 0 bases, with 14 bases lying between them. The CDR3 spans 17 residues. CDR3 loop: CASSIPRGARSNQPQHF. The CDR3 DNA sequence: TGTGCCAGTAGTATACCCCGGGGGGCGCGTAGCAATCAGCCCCAGCATTTT.